This T cell receptor beta chain was sequenced in a study of regulatory T cells in long-lasting Graves disease. The table lists this clonotype with many counts. The germline CDR1 and CDR2 sequences are SEHNR and FQNEAQ (reference sequence). Trimming removed 4 bases from V and 2 bases from J; junction bases left unmatched: 5. This CDR3 is 14 amino acids long. Arm-PCR of CDR3 regions and iRepertoire HTBI primers were the basis on which TCR beta libraries were built. TCRdb fed the multiplex PCR reads into MiXCR, producing one record per CDR3 protein. The table has roughly 420,000 distinct CDR3 sequences, approximately 16% seen once. Time point reported: newly diagnosed GD, antithyroid drugs for less than 3 months. Generation of the TCR library employed RNA extracted from PBMCs. Separately, the same data were catalogued under a study of T cells in Graves' hyperthyroidism and ophthalmopathy.

The V call is TRBV7-9, the J call TRBJ2-7, with 7 nucleotides matching TRBD1. Sequencing was performed on peripheral blood mononuclear cells (PBMCs), taken at new diagnosis, from a patient treated with antithyroid drugs. This sequence was found in a woman between 18 and 29 years old with Graves disease. The DNA for the CDR3 is TGTGCCAGCAGCTGGACAGGACCTACCTACGAGCAGTACTTC. This gives the protein CASSWTGPTYEQYF.